This T cell receptor (beta chain) was sequenced for a study of blood T cell repertoires in COVID-19 (dated by TCRdb to the early 2020s). With regard to the full study: Samples covering the acute and convalescent phases of COVID-19 were provided by collaborators in the United States, Italy and Spain. Samples were obtained from the ongoing ImmuneRACE study (first 160 participants) and from some 1,300 subjects provided by 6 global collaborators. A freely available public database, intended as a resource for researchers studying the immune response to SARS-CoV-2, is where the repertoires were released. Deeply sampled blood TCRbeta repertoires from subjects exposed to, actively infected with, or recovered from COVID-19 were included in the dataset. HLA class I and class II types, where available, came from metadata supplied by the sample provider rather than from assay-based typing. The material from the prospective study consisted of cDNA or gDNA derived from T cells, B-cell-depleted T cells, or PBMCs. The sample metadata nearly always contained a de-identified subject ID, COVID-19 status, age in years and sex.

With respect to this clone: This clone's antigen is unknown. The sample holds no much larger clone one base away, and base qualities are not on file.

At one collaborating source in Seattle, patients were enrolled during active infection and were followed longitudinally through the course of disease. Each collaborating institution followed its own protocols to collect whole blood in K2EDTA tubes. For TCRbeta analysis, collaborators shipped samples in one of three forms: frozen whole blood, isolated PBMCs, or DNA extracted from either of those sample types. The study at large found these results: The quantity of clinical and demographic metadata differed by source and by participant and was supplied without curation.

The immunoSEQ Assay, a bias-controlled multiplex PCR, was used to amplify TCRbeta CDR3 regions from genomic DNA. In the source study's methods: Within the assay, amplification of reference gene primers was used to estimate how many nucleated cells each sample contained. To quantify the absolute abundance of each unique TCRbeta CDR3 rearrangement, sequence reads were collapsed and filtered. For each sample, productive Simpson clonality was calculated as the square root of Simpson's diversity index over productive rearrangements. TCRdb obtained this table from immuneACCESS and retained in-frame rearrangements with V and J assigned. These tables miss some clones; where compared with another copy, unresolved V genes account for less than half of the shortfall, and the remainder is unexplained. The DNA was the basis for D and trimming; V, J and clone size are from that table. In all, the sample holds about 160,000 clones, and 85% to 90% of those were seen once. The ten largest make up around a tenth of the sample.

The specimen sequenced was peripheral blood. The TCR comes from a woman aged 65 to 85 with COVID-19, enrolled during active disease.

CDR3 protein: CASSYHRGVTDTQYF. In nucleotides, the sequence is TGTGCCAGTAGTTATCATCGGGGGGTCACAGATACGCAGTATTTT. The sequence joins TRBV19 to TRBJ2-3; the central 7 bases match TRBD2. CDR1 and CDR2 (LNHDA, SQIVND) derive from the germline V gene (reference sequence). V and J are trimmed by 5 bases and 2 bases, and the gene matches miss 7 bases of the junction. Its CDR3 holds 15 amino acids, cysteine through phenylalanine. The only DNA kept is the CDR3, 45 bases in frame from the first base.